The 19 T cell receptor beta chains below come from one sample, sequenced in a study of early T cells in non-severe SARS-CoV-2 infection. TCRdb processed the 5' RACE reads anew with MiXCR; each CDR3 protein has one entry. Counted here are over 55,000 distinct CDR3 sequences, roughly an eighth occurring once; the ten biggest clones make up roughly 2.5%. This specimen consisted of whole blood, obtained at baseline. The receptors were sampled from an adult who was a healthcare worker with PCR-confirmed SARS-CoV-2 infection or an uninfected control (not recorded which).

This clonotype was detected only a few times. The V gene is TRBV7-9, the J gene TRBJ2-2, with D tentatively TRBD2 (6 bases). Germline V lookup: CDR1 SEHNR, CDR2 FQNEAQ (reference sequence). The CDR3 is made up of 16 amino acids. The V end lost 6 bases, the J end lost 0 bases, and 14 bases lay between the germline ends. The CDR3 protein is CASREGRGANTGELFF. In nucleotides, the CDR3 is TGTGCCAGCAGGGAAGGGCGGGGAGCGAACACCGGGGAGCTGTTTTTT. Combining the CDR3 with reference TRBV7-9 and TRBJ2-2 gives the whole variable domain DTGVSQNPRHKITKRGQNVTFRCDPISEHNRLYWYRQTLGQGPEFLTYFQNEAQLEKSRLLSDRFSAERPKGSFSTLEIQRTEQGDSAMYLCASREGRGANTGELFFGEGSRLTVL.

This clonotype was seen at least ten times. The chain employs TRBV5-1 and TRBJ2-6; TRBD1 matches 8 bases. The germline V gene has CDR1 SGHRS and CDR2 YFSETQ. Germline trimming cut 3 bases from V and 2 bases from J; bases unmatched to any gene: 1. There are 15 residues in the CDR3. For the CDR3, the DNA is TGCGCCAGCAGCTGGACAGGGACTGGGGCCAACGTCCTGACTTTC. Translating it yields CASSWTGTGANVLTF.

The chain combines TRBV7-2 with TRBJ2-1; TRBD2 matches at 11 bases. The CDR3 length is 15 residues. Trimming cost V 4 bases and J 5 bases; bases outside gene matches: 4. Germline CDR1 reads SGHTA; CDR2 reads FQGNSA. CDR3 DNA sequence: TGTGCCAGCAGCTCACTAGCGGGGGCCCACAATGAGCAGTTCTTC. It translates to CASSSLAGAHNEQFF. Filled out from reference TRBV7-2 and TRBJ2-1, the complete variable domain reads GAGVSQSPSNKVTEKGKDVELRCDPISGHTALYWYRQSLGQGLEFLIYFQGNSAPDKSGLPSDRFSAERTGGSVSTLTIQRTQQEDSAVYLCASSSLAGAHNEQFFGPGTRLTVL.

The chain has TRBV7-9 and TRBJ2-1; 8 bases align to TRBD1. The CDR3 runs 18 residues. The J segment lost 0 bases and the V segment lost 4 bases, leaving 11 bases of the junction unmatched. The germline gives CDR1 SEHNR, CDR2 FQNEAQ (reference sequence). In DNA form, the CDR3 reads TGTGCCAGCAGCTCCGGGACAGGCCCATTAAGCTCCTACAATGAGCAGTTCTTC. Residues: CASSSGTGPLSSYNEQFF.

In DNA, the CDR3 is TGTGCCAGCAGTTACTCGAACCACTACGAGCAGTACTTC. It codes for CASSYSNHYEQYF. J is TRBJ2-7 and V is TRBV6-2 or TRBV6-3; no definite D call. Per the germline V gene, CDR1 is MNHEY and CDR2 is SVGEGT. This CDR3 is 13 amino acids long. Trimming removed 0 bases at V and 3 bases at J, with 6 bases between.

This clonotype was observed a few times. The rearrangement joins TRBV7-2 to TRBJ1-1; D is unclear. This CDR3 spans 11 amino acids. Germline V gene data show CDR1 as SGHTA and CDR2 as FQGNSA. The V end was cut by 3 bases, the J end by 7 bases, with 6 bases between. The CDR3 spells CASSFHVEAFF. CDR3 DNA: TGTGCCAGCAGCTTCCATGTTGAAGCTTTCTTT.

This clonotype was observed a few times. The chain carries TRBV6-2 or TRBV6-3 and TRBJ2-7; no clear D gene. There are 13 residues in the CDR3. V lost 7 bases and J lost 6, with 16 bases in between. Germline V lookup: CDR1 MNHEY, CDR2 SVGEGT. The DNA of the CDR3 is TGTGCCAGCACCTTTAGGAGTGAGTCCGAGCAGTACTTC. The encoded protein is CASTFRSESEQYF.

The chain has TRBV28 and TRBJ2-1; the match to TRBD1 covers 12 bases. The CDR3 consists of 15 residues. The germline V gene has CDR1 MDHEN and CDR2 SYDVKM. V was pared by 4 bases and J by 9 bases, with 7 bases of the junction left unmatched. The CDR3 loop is CASSYAGTGGSEQFF. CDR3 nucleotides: TGTGCCAGCAGTTATGCCGGGACAGGGGGCAGTGAGCAGTTCTTC.

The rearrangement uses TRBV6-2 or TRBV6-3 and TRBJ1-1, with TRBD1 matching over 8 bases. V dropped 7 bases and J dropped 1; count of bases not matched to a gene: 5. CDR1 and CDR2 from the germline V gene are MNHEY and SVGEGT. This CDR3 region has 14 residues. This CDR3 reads CASTLDRANTEAFF. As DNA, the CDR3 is TGTGCCAGCACCTTGGACAGGGCGAACACTGAAGCTTTCTTT.

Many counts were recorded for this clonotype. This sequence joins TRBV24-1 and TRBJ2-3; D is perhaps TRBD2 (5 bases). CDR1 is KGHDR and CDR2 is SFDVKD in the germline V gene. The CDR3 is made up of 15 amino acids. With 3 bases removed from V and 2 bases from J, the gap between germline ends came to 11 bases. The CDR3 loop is CATSDLPGTTDTQYF. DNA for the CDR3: TGTGCCACCAGTGATCTTCCGGGAACCACAGATACGCAGTATTTT.

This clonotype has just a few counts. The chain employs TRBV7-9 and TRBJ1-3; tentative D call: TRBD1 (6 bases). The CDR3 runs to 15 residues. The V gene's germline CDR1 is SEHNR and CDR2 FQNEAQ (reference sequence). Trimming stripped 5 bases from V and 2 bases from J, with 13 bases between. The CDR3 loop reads CASSLRRTAGNTIYF. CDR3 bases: TGTGCCAGCAGCCTTAGGCGGACAGCTGGAAACACCATATATTTT.

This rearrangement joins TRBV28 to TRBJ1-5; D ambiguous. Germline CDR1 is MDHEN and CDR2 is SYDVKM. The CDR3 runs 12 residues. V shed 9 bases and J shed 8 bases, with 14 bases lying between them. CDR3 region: CASHPRSEPQHF. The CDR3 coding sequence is TGTGCCAGTCACCCCCGCTCCGAGCCCCAGCATTTT. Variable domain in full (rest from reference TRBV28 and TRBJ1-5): DVKVTQSSRYLVKRTGEKVFLECVQDMDHENMFWYRQDPGLGLRLIYFSYDVKMKEKGDIPEGYSVSREKKERFSLILESASTNQTSMYLCASHPRSEPQHFGDGTRLSIL.

CDR3 in amino acids: CASRPAGGADGYTF. The CDR3 bases are TGTGCCAGCAGACCGGCGGGGGGCGCGGATGGCTACACCTTC. This rearrangement joins TRBV6-5 to TRBJ1-2; tentative D call: TRBD1 (6 bases). The V gene lost 6 bases and the J gene lost 6 bases, with 17 bases spanning the gap. CDR3 length equals 14 residues. The germline V gene encodes CDR1 MNHEY and CDR2 SVGAGI.

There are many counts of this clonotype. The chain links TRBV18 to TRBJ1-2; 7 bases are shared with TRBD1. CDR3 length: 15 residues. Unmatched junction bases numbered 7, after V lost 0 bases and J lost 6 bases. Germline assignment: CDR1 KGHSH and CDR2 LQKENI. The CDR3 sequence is CASSPPAQGEHGYTF. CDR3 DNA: TGTGCCAGCTCACCACCGGCTCAGGGGGAACATGGCTACACCTTC.

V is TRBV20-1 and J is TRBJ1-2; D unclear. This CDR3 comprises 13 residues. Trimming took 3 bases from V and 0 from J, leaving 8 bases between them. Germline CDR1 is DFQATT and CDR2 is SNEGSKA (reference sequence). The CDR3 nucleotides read TGCAGTGCTAGGAGTACTACTAACTATGGCTACACCTTC. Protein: CSARSTTNYGYTF.

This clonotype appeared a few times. The CDR3 nucleotides are TGTGCCAGCAGTTACCCCCCACAGGGGGCGCCGAATGAGCAGTTCTTC. This encodes CASSYPPQGAPNEQFF. J is TRBJ2-1 and V is TRBV6-6, with 9 bases fitting TRBD1. Germline CDR1 reads MNHNY; CDR2 reads SVGAGI (reference sequence). The V gene end was trimmed by 2 bases and the J gene end by 7 bases; junction bases not matched to a gene: 9. The CDR3 runs 16 residues.

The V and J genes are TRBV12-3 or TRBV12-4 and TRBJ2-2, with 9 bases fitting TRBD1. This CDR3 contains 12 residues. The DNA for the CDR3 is TGTGGCGCGGGACAGGGAGCCGGGGAGCTGTTTTTT. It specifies CGAGQGAGELFF.

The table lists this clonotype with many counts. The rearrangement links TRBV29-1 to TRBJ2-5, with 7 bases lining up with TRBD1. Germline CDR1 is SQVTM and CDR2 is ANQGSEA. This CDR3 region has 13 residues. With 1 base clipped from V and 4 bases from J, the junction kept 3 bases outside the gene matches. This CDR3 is CSVEGPGGETQYF. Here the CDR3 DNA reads TGCAGCGTTGAAGGCCCAGGGGGAGAGACCCAGTACTTC.

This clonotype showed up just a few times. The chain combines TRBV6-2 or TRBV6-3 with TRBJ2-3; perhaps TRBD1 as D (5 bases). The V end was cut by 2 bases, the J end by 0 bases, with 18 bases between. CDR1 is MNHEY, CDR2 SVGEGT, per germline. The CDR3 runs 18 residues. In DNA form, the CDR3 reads TGTGCCAGCAGTTACGACCCCCCGGTGGGGCTAAGCACAGATACGCAGTATTTT. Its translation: CASSYDPPVGLSTDTQYF.